This T cell receptor (beta chain) was documented in a study of blood T cell repertoires in COVID-19. Study details: From the United States, Italy and Spain came samples of acute and convalescent COVID-19. PBMCs, B-cell-depleted T cells, or T cells were the source of the cDNA or gDNA that made up the material.

In the authors' methods: Reference gene primers were amplified, and this amplification served to estimate nucleated cell counts. Generated by immunoSEQ multiplex PCR, the TCRdb table keeps only in-frame clones and is missing some. V, J and clone size reflect that table, while D and trimming were determined from the DNA. The data hold about 150,000 clones, with approximately 80% observed a single time. V was shortened by 3 bases and J by 2 bases, with 10 bases between the two germline ends. Looked up from germline, CDR1 is LNHDA and CDR2 is SQIVND (reference sequence). The CDR3 consists of 14 residues. Patients of the Seattle cohort, enrolled during active infection, were followed longitudinally.

The rearrangement joins TRBV19 to TRBJ1-2; D gene unclear. The clonotype was recovered from a woman aged 60-70 years with COVID-19, enrolled during active disease. Sample: peripheral blood. CDR3 sequence reads: CASSMRTGNYGYTF. For the CDR3, the DNA is TGTGCCAGTAGTATGCGGACGGGAAACTATGGCTACACCTTC.